This TCR beta chain was identified in a study of cytomegalovirus exposure and HLA in healthy donors. Study-level information: The platform used for the 95 to 150 validation repertoires matched that of the 666 first-cohort repertoires, a later analysis reported. Overall study findings and caveats: The listing of 150 or so TCR beta chains classed them as cytomegalovirus-associated. Rarity marked most TCR sequences, yet some public TCRs occurred in many donors.

On this clone: The target antigen is unknown.

The germline gives CDR1 SGHRS, CDR2 YFSETQ. The CDR3 is 15 residues long. Trimming cost V 3 bases and J 4 bases; bases outside gene matches: 3. Sequencing used immunoSEQ multiplex PCR; TCRdb keeps in-frame clones, though not all of them. The repertoire holds some 210,000 clones, with roughly 91% as singletons. V and J are TRBV5-1 and TRBJ2-1; 11 bases are shared with TRBD2. This sequence was found in a woman younger than 35 in good health and CMV-seropositive. The sequenced sample was PBMCs. DNA for the CDR3: TGCGCCAGCAGCTCCACTAGCGGGAGTTACAATGAGCAGTTCTTC. Its translation: CASSSTSGSYNEQFF.